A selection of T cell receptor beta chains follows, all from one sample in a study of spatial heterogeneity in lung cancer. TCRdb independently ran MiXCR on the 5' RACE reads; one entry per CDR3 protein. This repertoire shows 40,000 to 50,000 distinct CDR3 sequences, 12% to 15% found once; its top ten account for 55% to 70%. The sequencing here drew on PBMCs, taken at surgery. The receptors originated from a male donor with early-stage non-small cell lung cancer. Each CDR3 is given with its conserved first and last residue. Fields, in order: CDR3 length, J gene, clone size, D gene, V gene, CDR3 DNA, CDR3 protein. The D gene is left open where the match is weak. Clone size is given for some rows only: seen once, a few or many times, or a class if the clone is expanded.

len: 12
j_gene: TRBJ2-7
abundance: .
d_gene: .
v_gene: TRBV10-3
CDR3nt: TGTGCCATCAGATCGGACGGTTACGAGCAGTACTTC
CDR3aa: CAIRSDGYEQYF

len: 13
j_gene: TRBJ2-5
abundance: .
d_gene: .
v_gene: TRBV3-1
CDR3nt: TGTGCCAGCAGTCGAGGCCCGGGAGAGACCCAGTACTTC
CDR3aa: CASSRGPGETQYF

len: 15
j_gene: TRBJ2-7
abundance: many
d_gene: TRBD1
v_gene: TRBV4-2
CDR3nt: TGTGCCAGCAGCCAAGAGACAGGGGTCTCCTACGAGCAGTACTTC
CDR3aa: CASSQETGVSYEQYF

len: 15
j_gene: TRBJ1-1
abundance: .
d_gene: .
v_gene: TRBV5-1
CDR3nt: TGCGCCAGCAGCGCTGGGGCAGGGGAAAACGCTGAAGCTTTCTTT
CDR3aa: CASSAGAGENAEAFF

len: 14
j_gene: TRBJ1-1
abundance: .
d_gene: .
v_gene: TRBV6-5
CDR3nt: TGTGCCAGCAGGTCCGGGACACCGAACACTGAAGCTTTCTTT
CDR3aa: CASRSGTPNTEAFF

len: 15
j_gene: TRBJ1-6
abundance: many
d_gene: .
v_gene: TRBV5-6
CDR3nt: TGTGCCAGCAGCTCCCGGCAGGACTATAATTCACCCCTCCACTTT
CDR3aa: CASSSRQDYNSPLHF

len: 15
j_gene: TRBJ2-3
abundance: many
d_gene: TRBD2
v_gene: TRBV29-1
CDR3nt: TGCAGCGCCAATCCTAGCGGTGGAGGGAGAGATACGCAGTATTTT
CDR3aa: CSANPSGGGRDTQYF

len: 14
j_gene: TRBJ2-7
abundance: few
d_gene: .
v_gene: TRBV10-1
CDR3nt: TGCGCCAGCAGTGAGGGGCAGGGCACCTACGAGCAGTACTTC
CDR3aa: CASSEGQGTYEQYF

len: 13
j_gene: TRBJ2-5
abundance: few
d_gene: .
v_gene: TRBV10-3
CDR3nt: TGTGCCATCAGTGACCCGGTCCAAGAGACCCAGTACTTC
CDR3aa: CAISDPVQETQYF

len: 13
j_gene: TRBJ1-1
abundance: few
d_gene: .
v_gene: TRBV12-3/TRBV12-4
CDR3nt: TGTGCCAGCAGTTTAAGCGAGAGCACTGAAGCTTTCTTT
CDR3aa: CASSLSESTEAFF

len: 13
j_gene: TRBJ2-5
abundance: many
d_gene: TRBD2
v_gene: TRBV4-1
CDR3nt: TGCGCCAGCAGCCGACTAGCCCCTGCGGCCCAGTACTTC
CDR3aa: CASSRLAPAAQYF

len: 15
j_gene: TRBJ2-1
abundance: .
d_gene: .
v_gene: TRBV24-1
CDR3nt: TGTGCCACCAGTGACCCGGTTGAGGGTTACAATGAGCAGTTCTTC
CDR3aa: CATSDPVEGYNEQFF

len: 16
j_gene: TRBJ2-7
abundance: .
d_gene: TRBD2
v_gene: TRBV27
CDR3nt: TGTGCCAGCAGTAAGGGACTAGCGGGAGGGCCAAGCGAGCAGTACTTC
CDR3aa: CASSKGLAGGPSEQYF

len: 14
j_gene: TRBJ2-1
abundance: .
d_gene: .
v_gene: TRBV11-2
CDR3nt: TGTGCCAGCAGCTTAGTGACAGTTTACAATGAGCAGTTCTTC
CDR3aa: CASSLVTVYNEQFF

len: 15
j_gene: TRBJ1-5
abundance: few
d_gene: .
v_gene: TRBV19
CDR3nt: TGTGCCAGTAGTCAAATACTTGATAGCAATCAGCCCCAGCATTTT
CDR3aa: CASSQILDSNQPQHF

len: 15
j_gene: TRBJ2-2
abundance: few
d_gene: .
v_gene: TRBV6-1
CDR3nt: TGTGCCAGCAGTCGGGACTCGACGAACACCGGGGAGCTGTTTTTT
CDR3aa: CASSRDSTNTGELFF

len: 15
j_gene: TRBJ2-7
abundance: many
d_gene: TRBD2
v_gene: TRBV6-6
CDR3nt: TGTGCCAGCAGCTCGGGGACTAGCGGGAGTGACGAGCAGTACTTC
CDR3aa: CASSSGTSGSDEQYF

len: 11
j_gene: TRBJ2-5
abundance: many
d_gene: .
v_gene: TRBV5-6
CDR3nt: TGTGCCAGCAGCTTGTATGAGACCCAGTACTTC
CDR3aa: CASSLYETQYF

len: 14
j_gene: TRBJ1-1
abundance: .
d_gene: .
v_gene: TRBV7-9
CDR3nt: TGTGCCAGCAGCCATCAGGGTGAGGGGACTGAAGCTTTCTTT
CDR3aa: CASSHQGEGTEAFF

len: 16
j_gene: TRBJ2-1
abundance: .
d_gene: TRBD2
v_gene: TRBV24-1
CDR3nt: TGTGCCACCAGTGAGACTAGCGGGGGAAGAGCCAATGAGCAGTTCTTC
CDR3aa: CATSETSGGRANEQFF

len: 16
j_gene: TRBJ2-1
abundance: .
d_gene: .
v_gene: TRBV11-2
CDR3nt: TGTGCCAGCAGCCTTAGATCGGTAGAGTTTAGTAATGAGCAGTTCTTC
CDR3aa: CASSLRSVEFSNEQFF